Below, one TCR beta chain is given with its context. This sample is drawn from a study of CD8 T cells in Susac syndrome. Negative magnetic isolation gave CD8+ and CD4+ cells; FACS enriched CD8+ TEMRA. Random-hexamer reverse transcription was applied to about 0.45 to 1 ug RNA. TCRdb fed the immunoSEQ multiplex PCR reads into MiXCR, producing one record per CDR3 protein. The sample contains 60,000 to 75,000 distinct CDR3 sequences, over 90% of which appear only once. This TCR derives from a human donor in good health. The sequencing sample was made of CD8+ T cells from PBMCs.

This chain's CDR3 is CASSYDRQQPQHF. CDR3 nucleotide sequence: TGTGCCAGCAGTTACGACAGGCAGCAGCCCCAGCATTTT. The V call is TRBV12-3 or TRBV12-4, the J call TRBJ1-5; possible D gene TRBD1, 6 bases. The CDR3 has 13 residues. V lost 4 bases and J 7 bases, leaving 11 bases between the germline ends.